What follows are 12 T cell receptor beta chains derived from one specimen sequenced in a study of blood T cell repertoires in COVID-19. TCRdb's table, derived via immunoSEQ multiplex PCR, lists solely in-frame clones and lacks some. The sample lists approximately 300,000 clones, around 82% occurring once. The specimen was peripheral blood. Every receptor here comes from a human donor with COVID-19, enrolled during active disease. The donor label of this sample is uncertain.

The rearrangement uses TRBV4-2 and TRBJ2-6; TRBD2 aligns across 7 bases. Germline V gene data show CDR1 as LGHNA and CDR2 as YNFKEQ. V trimming: 3 bases; J trimming: 4 bases; junction bases outside the gene matches: 3. The CDR3 has 15 residues. Written as DNA, the CDR3 is TGTGCCAGCAGCCACCGACTAGCCGGGGCCAACGTCCTGACTTTC. Protein sequence: CASSHRLAGANVLTF.

V usage is TRBV9 and J usage is TRBJ1-2, with a weak D call TRBD1 (6 bases). Between the trimmed V and J ends, which lost 3 bases and 2 bases, there was a span of 14 bases. The germline CDR1 and CDR2 sequences are SGDLS and YYNGEE. The CDR3 has 15 amino acids. The CDR3 DNA is TGTGCCAGCAGCGCTACCTTACAGGGCAACTATGGCTACACCTTC. It encodes CASSATLQGNYGYTF.

This rearrangement joins TRBV10-1 to TRBJ2-1; D perhaps matches TRBD1 (6 bases). Trimming pared 4 bases from V and 5 bases from J, leaving 9 bases between. This CDR3 spans 13 amino acids. Germline CDR1 WNHNN, CDR2 SYGVQD (reference sequence). In DNA, the CDR3 is TGCGCCAGCAGTGTCAACAGGGACAATGAGCAGTTCTTC. As protein: CASSVNRDNEQFF.

This rearrangement joins TRBV6-5 to TRBJ1-4, with 10 nucleotides matching TRBD1. Germline V CDR1 and CDR2: MNHEY, SVGAGI. The CDR3 has 14 amino acids. V dropped 5 bases and J dropped 7; count of bases not matched to a gene: 4. The CDR3 DNA is TGTGCCAGCAGTCTGACAGGGGGCAGTGAAAAACTGTTTTTT. Protein product: CASSLTGGSEKLFF.

This clone was counted once. The V and J genes are TRBV2 and TRBJ2-2, with 14 bases lining up with TRBD2. Germline CDR1 SNHLY, CDR2 FYNNEI. This CDR3 has 17 residues. V shed 5 bases and J 4 bases; nucleotides not matched to a gene: 6. CDR3 in amino acids: CASSPGTSGSGTGELFF. The CDR3 bases are TGTGCCAGCAGTCCCGGGACTAGCGGGAGTGGCACCGGGGAGCTGTTTTTT.

J is TRBJ1-3 and V is TRBV28; 7 nucleotides match TRBD1. The CDR3 has 16 residues. V gave up 1 base and J gave up 3 bases; unmatched junction bases: 6. The germline gives CDR1 MDHEN, CDR2 SYDVKM. The CDR3 here is CASSLFLTGNGNTIYF. Here the CDR3 DNA reads TGTGCCAGCAGTTTATTCCTGACAGGGAATGGAAACACCATATATTTT.

The gene calls are TRBV3-1 (or the pseudogene TRBV3-2) and TRBJ1-5; 9 positions agree with TRBD1. Germline loops: CDR1 LGHDT, CDR2 YNNKEL (reference sequence). Trimming took 3 bases from V and 7 from J; bases not matched to a gene: 4. The CDR3 consists of 14 residues. CDR3 amino acids: CASSHQGQGQPQHF. CDR3 nucleotides: TGTGCCAGCAGCCACCAGGGACAGGGACAGCCCCAGCATTTT.

The CDR3 is CASSLDGTSSYEQYF. The DNA for the CDR3 is TGCGCCAGCAGCTTGGACGGGACTAGCTCCTACGAGCAGTACTTC. The V call is TRBV5-1, the J call TRBJ2-7; 8 bases map to TRBD2. In germline, CDR1 is SGHRS, CDR2 YFSETQ. With 0 bases clipped from V and 0 bases from J, the junction kept 2 bases outside the gene matches. CDR3 length equals 15 residues. Full variable domain (remainder filled in from reference TRBV5-1 and TRBJ2-7): KAGVTQTPRYLIKTRGQQVTLSCSPISGHRSVSWYQQTPGQGLQFLFEYFSETQRNKGNFPGRFSGRQFSNSRSEMNVSTLELGDSALYLCASSLDGTSSYEQYFGPGTRLTVT.

The rearrangement uses TRBV19 and TRBJ1-5; weak D call: TRBD1 (5 bases). The CDR3 consists of 16 residues. The germline gives CDR1 LNHDA, CDR2 SQIVND (reference sequence). The V and J ends lost 9 bases and 5 bases respectively, with 23 bases between them. This CDR3 reads CASRGQGALSDQPQHF. CDR3 nucleotides: TGTGCCAGCCGAGGTCAAGGGGCGTTATCAGATCAGCCCCAGCATTTT.

This sequence joins TRBV28 and TRBJ1-1; D not resolved. Germline V gene lookup returns CDR1 MDHEN and CDR2 SYDVKM. V gave up 7 bases and J gave up 1 base, with 16 bases separating them. The length of the CDR3 is 15 residues. For the CDR3, the DNA is TGTGCCAGCATTGAACCGGGTCCCCCGAACACTGAAGCTTTCTTT. Amino acids: CASIEPGPPNTEAFF.

The gene calls are TRBV3-1 (or the pseudogene TRBV3-2) and TRBJ1-3; D unclear. CDR3 length: 13 amino acids. The V gene's germline CDR1 is LGHDT and CDR2 YNNKEL (reference sequence). The V end was cut by 6 bases, the J end by 9 bases, with 15 bases between. CDR3 DNA: TGTGCCAGCAGGAGGGAACGGTGTGCCACCATATATTTT. It encodes CASRRERCATIYF.

This chain connects TRBV5-5 to TRBJ1-5; D may be TRBD1 (6 bases). Per the germline V gene, CDR1 is SGHKS and CDR2 is YYEKEE (reference sequence). CDR3 size: 14 residues. V was shortened by 4 bases and J by 4 bases, with 12 bases between the two germline ends. The CDR3: CASSRDISNQPQHF. CDR3 nucleotide sequence: TGTGCCAGCAGCCGGGACATTTCAAATCAGCCCCAGCATTTT.